This T cell receptor (beta chain) comes out of a study of blood T cell repertoires in COVID-19. This clone was observed once. CDR3 length: 17 amino acids. Trimming took off 4 bases at V and 3 bases at J, with 18 bases between the two ends. Germline CDR1 SGHAT, CDR2 FQNNGV. The protocol was immunoSEQ multiplex PCR, while the TCRdb copy is restricted to in-frame clones and leaves out a portion. The data show fewer than 55,000 clones, 86% seen once. The sequence was collected from a woman in her sixties or seventies with acute or convalescent COVID-19. The sequenced sample was peripheral blood. The chain employs TRBV11-2 and TRBJ2-2; D may be TRBD2 (6 bases). The CDR3 bases are TGTGCCAGCAGCTCCCCTTCTTGGGGGGTACACACCGGGGAGCTGTTTTTT. Translating gives CASSSPSWGVHTGELFF.